Each of the 24 T cell receptor beta chains below was sequenced from the same sample in a study of T cell repertoires in cytomegalovirus infection. Each CDR3 protein is one row after TCRdb ran MiXCR on the reads. The repertoire holds 630,000 or so distinct CDR3 sequences, with 24% as singletons. The specimen sequenced was CD8+ T cells from PBMCs. These TCRs come from a human donor in good health (CMV status not recorded). Some clones in this sample may be carry-over from other donors' samples.

This chain joins TRBV2 and TRBJ2-7; no firm D call. Germline CDR1 SNHLY, CDR2 FYNNEI. V shed 7 bases and J shed 1 base, with 14 bases lying between them. This CDR3 has 14 residues. The CDR3: CASMAHRGSYEQYV. The CDR3 DNA reads TGTGCCAGCATGGCCCACCGTGGGTCCTACGAGCAGTACGTC.

This clonotype was picked up many times. This chain joins TRBV7-6 and TRBJ2-4, with a possible D match to TRBD2 (7 bases). CDR3 length: 16 amino acids. Germline assignment: CDR1 SGHVS and CDR2 FNYEAQ. With 3 bases removed from V and 0 bases from J, the gap between germline ends came to 12 bases. DNA of the CDR3: TGTGCCAGCAGCTTGGGGGGGCCCCTAGCCAAAAACATTCAGTACTTC. The encoded protein is CASSLGGPLAKNIQYF. Full variable domain (remainder filled in from reference TRBV7-6 and TRBJ2-4): GAGVSQSPRYKVTKRGQDVALRCDPISGHVSLYWYRQALGQGPEFLTYFNYEAQQDKSGLPNDRFSAERPEGSISTLTIQRTEQRDSAMYRCASSLGGPLAKNIQYFGAGTRLSVL.

The chain carries TRBV2 and TRBJ1-1; D is undetermined. CDR1 SNHLY and CDR2 FYNNEI come from the germline V gene. There are 10 residues in the CDR3. V gave up 9 bases and J gave up 6 bases, with 8 bases separating them. CDR3 coding DNA: TGTGCCAGTAGCACAGCTGAAGCTTTCTTT. Translating it yields CASSTAEAFF.

This clonotype has just a few counts. J is TRBJ1-4 and V is TRBV7-9; 7 bases agree with TRBD1. V trimming: 6 bases; J trimming: 6 bases; junction bases outside the gene matches: 10. This CDR3 contains 15 residues. Per germline, CDR1 SEHNR and CDR2 FQNEAQ (reference sequence). This CDR3 reads CASSSHRGRDEKLFF. In DNA, the CDR3 is TGTGCCAGCAGTTCTCACAGGGGTCGGGATGAAAAACTGTTTTTT.

The chain carries TRBV20-1 and TRBJ2-7; no clear D gene. From germline, CDR1 is DFQATT and CDR2 SNEGSKA (reference sequence). With 6 bases removed from V and 0 bases from J, the gap between germline ends came to 15 bases. The CDR3 loop spans 14 amino acids. The CDR3 is CSAKKNSNSYEQYV. The DNA for the CDR3 is TGCAGTGCAAAGAAGAACAGTAACTCCTACGAGCAGTACGTC.

This chain links TRBV13 with TRBJ2-7, with 8 bases that match TRBD2. The V segment lost 6 bases and the J segment 6 bases; nucleotides outside the gene matches: 4. CDR1 PRHDT and CDR2 FYEKMQ come from the germline V gene (reference sequence). The length of the CDR3 is 12 residues. The CDR3 reads CASSPGGSEQYF. In nucleotides, the CDR3 is TGTGCCAGCAGTCCGGGGGGGAGCGAGCAGTACTTC.

On this clonotype itself: Just one base apart from a much larger clone, this may be a read error. This chain links TRBV28 with TRBJ2-1, with D possibly matching TRBD1 (6 bases). Germline-derived CDR1 and CDR2 are MDHEN and SYDVKM. The CDR3 runs to 15 residues. Deletions cut 6 bases from V and 6 bases from J, with 18 bases between. The CDR3 coding sequence is TGTGCCAGCAGCCAGGACAGTGGGTTTGGCAATGAGCAGTTCTTC. As protein: CASSQDSGFGNEQFF.

The gene calls are TRBV28 and TRBJ2-7, with D uncertain. V gave up 5 bases and J gave up 2 bases, with 10 bases separating them. The germline gives CDR1 MDHEN, CDR2 SYDVKM. The CDR3 has 13 amino acids. The CDR3 region has the DNA TGTGCCAGCAGTCGCCAGAATACCTACGAGCAGTACGTC. Its translation is CASSRQNTYEQYV.

This clonotype appeared many times. The chain carries TRBV5-6 and TRBJ2-7; either TRBD1 or TRBD2 may supply D (5 bases each). The germline CDR1 and CDR2 sequences are SGHDT and YYEEEE. CDR3 length equals 15 residues. The V gene lost 0 bases and the J gene lost 2 bases, with 12 bases spanning the gap. The DNA of the CDR3 is TGTGCCAGCAGCTTGGCCGAGGGGCTAGCCTACGAGCAGTACTTC. This gives the protein CASSLAEGLAYEQYF.

The CDR3 DNA sequence: TGTGCCAGCAGGCATCCGGGACATGGGGACACCGGGGAGCTGTTTTTT. It yields the protein CASRHPGHGDTGELFF. The chain uses TRBV7-9 and TRBJ2-2; weak D call: TRBD1 (6 bases). The CDR3 extends over 16 amino acids. The germline V gene encodes CDR1 SEHNR and CDR2 FQNEAQ (reference sequence). V lost 6 bases and J 3 bases, leaving 17 bases between the germline ends.

Concerning this clonotype itself: A much larger clone is a single base away; this may be a read error. V and J are TRBV7-9 and TRBJ2-7, with 7 bases fitting TRBD1. CDR1 and CDR2 (germline): SEHNR, FQNEAQ (reference sequence). The CDR3 runs 14 residues. This CDR3 is CASSSRDRPYEQHV. The CDR3 DNA sequence: TGTGCCAGCAGCTCCCGGGACAGACCCTACGAGCAGCACGTC.

Concerning this clonotype: With a much larger clone just one base away, this may be a read error. The chain has TRBV28 and TRBJ1-5, with D possibly TRBD1 on 5 matching bases. This CDR3 has 15 residues. The V gene's germline CDR1 is MDHEN and CDR2 SYDVKM. Trimming removed 7 bases at V and 3 bases at J, with 16 bases between. CDR3 sequence: CASIRTPSDNQPQHF. The DNA for the CDR3 is TGTGCCAGCATCCGGACACCCTCCGACAATCAGCCCCAGCATTTT.

J is TRBJ1-2 and V is TRBV7-9; 7 nucleotides line up with TRBD1. The CDR3 has 15 amino acids. J lost 4 bases, V lost 6 bases, and 11 bases had no gene match. The V gene's germline CDR1 is SEHNR and CDR2 FQNEAQ (reference sequence). The CDR3 DNA follows: TGTGCCAGCAGACAGGGGAGCGTGGCAACCTATGGCTACACCTTC. Its translation: CASRQGSVATYGYTF. The variable domain in full, completed from reference TRBV7-9 and TRBJ1-2, reads DTGVSQNPRHKITKRGQNVTFRCDPISEHNRLYWYRQTLGQGPEFLTYFQNEAQLEKSRLLSDRFSAERPKGSFSTLEIQRTEQGDSAMYLCASRQGSVATYGYTFGSGTRLTVV.

Only a few counts were recorded for this clonotype. This chain joins TRBV20-1 and TRBJ2-7; 7 nucleotides line up with TRBD2. The CDR3 contains 15 residues. The V and J ends lost 0 bases and 2 bases, in that order; junction bases with no gene match: 7. CDR1 and CDR2 from the germline V gene are DFQATT and SNEGSKA (reference sequence). DNA of the CDR3: TGCAGTGCTAGAGATCGCCAGCGGGGAACCTACGAGCAGTACTTC. This translates into CSARDRQRGTYEQYF.

V gene TRBV7-9 combines with J gene TRBJ1-5, with a possible D match to TRBD1 (5 bases). The V gene lost 1 base and the J gene lost 3 bases, with 16 bases spanning the gap. The CDR3 is 17 residues long. The germline V gene encodes CDR1 SEHNR and CDR2 FQNEAQ (reference sequence). The DNA of the CDR3 is TGTGCCAGCAGCTTAGTTCAGGGACTAAGGGACAATCAGCCCCAGCATTTT. This encodes CASSLVQGLRDNQPQHF.

The V call is TRBV28, the J call TRBJ1-1; D unresolved. The germline CDR1 and CDR2 sequences are MDHEN and SYDVKM. V was pared by 7 bases and J by 3 bases, with 18 bases between. The CDR3 is 15 amino acids. The DNA for the CDR3 is TGTGCCAGCACCCCAGCGAGGTTAGAGTACACTGAAGCTTTCTTT. This translates into CASTPARLEYTEAFF.

This clonotype has ten or more counts. The V and J genes are TRBV7-6 and TRBJ2-2, with D hard to call. The CDR3 contains 13 residues. V lost 1 base and J 5 bases, leaving 5 bases between the germline ends. In germline, CDR1 is SGHVS, CDR2 FNYEAQ. CDR3 bases: TGTGCCAGCAGCTTAGTGCAGACCGGGGAGCTGTTTTTT. Translating gives CASSLVQTGELFF.

The rearrangement joins TRBV29-1 to TRBJ2-7; D possibly uses TRBD1 or TRBD2 (6 bases each). Germline CDR1 SQVTM, CDR2 ANQGSEA. There are 13 residues in the CDR3. V was trimmed by 1 base and J by 6 bases, leaving 13 bases between them. CDR3 residues: CSVEVGGGGEQYV. For the CDR3, the DNA is TGCAGCGTTGAAGTCGGAGGGGGAGGCGAGCAGTACGTC.

Many counts were recorded for this clonotype. V gene TRBV7-9 combines with J gene TRBJ1-1, with no clear D. CDR3 size: 13 residues. The V end was cut by 5 bases, the J end by 4 bases, with 11 bases between. CDR1 and CDR2 from the germline V gene are SEHNR and FQNEAQ (reference sequence). In DNA, the CDR3 is TGTGCCAGCAGCGCACCCCTGGGCACTGAAGCTTTCTTT. It codes for CASSAPLGTEAFF.

This chain uses TRBV27 with TRBJ2-7; 7 nucleotides agree with TRBD1. There are 14 residues in the CDR3. Germline loops: CDR1 MNHEY, CDR2 SMNVEV (reference sequence). The J segment lost 2 bases and the V segment lost 5 bases, leaving 6 bases of the junction unmatched. Here the CDR3 reads CASSPRQGPYEQYF. The CDR3 DNA reads as TGTGCCAGCAGTCCCCGACAGGGCCCCTACGAGCAGTACTTC.

The table lists this clonotype with a few counts. This chain joins TRBV29-1 and TRBJ2-1, with 13 bases aligning to TRBD2. The CDR3 is 15 amino acids. Germline CDR1 reads SQVTM; CDR2 reads ANQGSEA. V shed 6 bases and J 4 bases; nucleotides not matched to a gene: 6. The CDR3 region is CSVTLAGGPYNEQFF. CDR3 nucleotides: TGCAGCGTCACACTAGCGGGGGGGCCTTACAATGAGCAGTTCTTC.

This chain joins TRBV5-1 and TRBJ2-1; TRBD2 agrees at 10 bases. There are 16 residues in the CDR3. Germline values: CDR1 SGHRS, CDR2 YFSETQ. V was pared by 4 bases and J by 7 bases, with 11 bases of the junction left unmatched. The CDR3 nucleotides are TGCGCCAGCAGCACCCCAGCGGGGGGGCTCGAAAATGAGCAGTTCTTC. This gives the protein CASSTPAGGLENEQFF.

In regard to this clonotype: A much more abundant neighbour one base away suggests this may be a read error. The chain links TRBV27 to TRBJ1-2; a possible D gene is TRBD1 (5 bases). The CDR3 covers 13 residues. The germline V gene has CDR1 MNHEY and CDR2 SMNVEV (reference sequence). Trimming left V 5 bases short and J 5 bases short, with 12 bases between. CDR3: CASSHRTLYGYTF. The CDR3 DNA reads TGTGCCAGCAGTCACAGGACCTTATATGGCTACACCTTC.

This clonotype was observed many times. Its ends do not fully match the called genes, so a read error is possible. V and J are TRBV28 and TRBJ1-4; D is uncertain. Germline V CDR1 and CDR2: MDHEN, SYDVKM. This CDR3 contains 11 residues. DNA of the CDR3: TGCGCCAGCAGCAGTAATGAAAAACTGTTTTTT. This translates into CASSSNEKLFF.